This T cell receptor beta chain was observed in a study of blood T cell repertoires in COVID-19. Germline V gene lookup returns CDR1 SGHNT and CDR2 YENEEA. The CDR3 spans 13 residues. V shed 4 bases and J shed 2 bases, with 8 bases lying between them. The Seattle patients joined while their infection was active and were tracked longitudinally afterward. Repertoires were generated with immunoSEQ multiplex PCR, while TCRdb's copy carries only in-frame clones and drops some. The table has 200,000 to 250,000 clones, about 87% seen once; the top ten hold less than 3.5%. The chain joins TRBV11-3 to TRBJ2-5, with D perhaps matching TRBD2 (5 bases). The sequenced sample consisted of peripheral blood. This sequence was found in a man aged 25 to 40 with COVID-19, enrolled during active disease. This CDR3 is CASSSGLQETQYF. CDR3 nucleotide sequence: TGTGCCAGCAGCTCCGGACTGCAAGAGACCCAGTACTTC.